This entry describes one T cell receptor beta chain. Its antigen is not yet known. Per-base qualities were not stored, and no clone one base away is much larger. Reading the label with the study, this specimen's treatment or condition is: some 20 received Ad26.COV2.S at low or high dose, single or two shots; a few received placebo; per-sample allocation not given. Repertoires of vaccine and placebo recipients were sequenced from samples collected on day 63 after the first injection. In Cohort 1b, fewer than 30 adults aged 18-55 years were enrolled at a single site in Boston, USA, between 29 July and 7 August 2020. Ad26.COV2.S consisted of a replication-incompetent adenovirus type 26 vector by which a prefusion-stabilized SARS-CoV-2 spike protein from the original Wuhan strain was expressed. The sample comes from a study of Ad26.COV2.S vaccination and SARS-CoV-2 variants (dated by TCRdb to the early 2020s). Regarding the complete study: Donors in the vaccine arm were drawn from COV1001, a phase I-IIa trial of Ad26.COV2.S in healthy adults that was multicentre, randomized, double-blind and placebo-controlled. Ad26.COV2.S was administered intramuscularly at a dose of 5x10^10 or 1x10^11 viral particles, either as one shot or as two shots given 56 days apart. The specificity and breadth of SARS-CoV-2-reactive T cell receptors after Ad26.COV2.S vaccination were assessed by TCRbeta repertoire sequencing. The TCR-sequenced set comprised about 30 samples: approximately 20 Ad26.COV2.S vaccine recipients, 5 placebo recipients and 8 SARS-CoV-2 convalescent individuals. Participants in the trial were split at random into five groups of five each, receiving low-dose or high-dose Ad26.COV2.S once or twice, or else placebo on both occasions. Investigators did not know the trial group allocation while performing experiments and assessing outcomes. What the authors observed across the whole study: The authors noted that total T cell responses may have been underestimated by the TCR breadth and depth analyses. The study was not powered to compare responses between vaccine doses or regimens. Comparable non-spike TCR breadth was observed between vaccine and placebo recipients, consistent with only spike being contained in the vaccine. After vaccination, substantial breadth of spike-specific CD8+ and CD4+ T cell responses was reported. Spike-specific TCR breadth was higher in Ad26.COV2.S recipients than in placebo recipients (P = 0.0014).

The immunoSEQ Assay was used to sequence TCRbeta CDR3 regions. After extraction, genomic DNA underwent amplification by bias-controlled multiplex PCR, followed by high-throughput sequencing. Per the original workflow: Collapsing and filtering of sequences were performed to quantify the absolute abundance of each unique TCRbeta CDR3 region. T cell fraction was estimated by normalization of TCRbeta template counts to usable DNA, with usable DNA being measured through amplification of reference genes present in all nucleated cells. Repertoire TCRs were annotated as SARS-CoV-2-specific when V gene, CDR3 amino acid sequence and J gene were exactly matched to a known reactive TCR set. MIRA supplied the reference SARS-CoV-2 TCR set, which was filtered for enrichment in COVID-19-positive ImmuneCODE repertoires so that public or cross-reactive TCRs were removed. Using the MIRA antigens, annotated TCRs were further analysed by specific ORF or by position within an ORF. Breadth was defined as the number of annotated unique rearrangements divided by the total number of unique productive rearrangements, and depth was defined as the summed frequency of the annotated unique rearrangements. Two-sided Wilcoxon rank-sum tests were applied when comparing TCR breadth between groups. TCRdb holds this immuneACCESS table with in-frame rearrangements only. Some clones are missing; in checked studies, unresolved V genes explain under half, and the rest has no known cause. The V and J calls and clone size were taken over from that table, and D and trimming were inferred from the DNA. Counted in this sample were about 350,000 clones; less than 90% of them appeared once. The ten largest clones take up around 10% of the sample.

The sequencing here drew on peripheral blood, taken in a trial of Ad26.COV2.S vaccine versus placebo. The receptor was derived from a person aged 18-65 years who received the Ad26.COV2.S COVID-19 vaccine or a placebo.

The nucleotide sequence is given as TGTGCCAAAGGGGCGGGCGGGACTGTCCAGAGCACAGATACGCAGTATTTT. Its protein product is CAKGAGGTVQSTDTQYF. The chain is made from TRBV19 and TRBJ2-3; TRBD2 is a weak D gene call, 6 bases matching. As encoded in the germline V gene (reference sequence), CDR1 is LNHDA while CDR2 is SQIVND. From the cysteine through the phenylalanine, the CDR3 covers 17 amino acids. Just CDR3 DNA is preserved here, 51 bases in frame from base 1. The germline ends are 23 bases apart after V is trimmed by 10 bases and J by 0 bases.